This T cell receptor (beta chain) derives from a study of read filtering for tumor transcriptome and immune sequencing. Study summary: Transcriptome libraries were built from DNase-treated RNA. Study-level results: In IR-seq, single-read clonotypes were about 81.9% of clonotypes but around 3.5% of reads. IR-seq and RNA-seq agreed better without single-read clonotypes.

Molecular barcoded adaptors covering alpha/delta and beta/gamma chains were used on approximately 400 ng RNA. One entry per CDR3 protein, called by TCRdb with MiXCR from the reads. Among over 50,000 distinct CDR3 sequences listed, about 21% were seen once. This clonotype came up many times. The antigen is undetermined. This CDR3 spans 17 amino acids. J lost 8 bases, V lost 6 bases, and 13 bases had no gene match. CDR1 is KGHDR and CDR2 is SFDVKD in the germline V gene. The specimen was a population of CD138-negative cells sorted from bone marrow. This sequence was found in a donor aged 40 or older with multiple myeloma. The chain employs TRBV24-1 and TRBJ2-1; 12 bases are shared with TRBD2. CDR3 nucleotide sequence: TGTGCCACCAGTTCCCCGACTAGCGGGAGTGTTGTGGATGAGCAGTTCTTC. It is translated as CATSSPTSGSVVDEQFF.